This TCR beta chain was sequenced for a study of blood T cell repertoires in COVID-19. In the study overall: Samples taken during acute and convalescent COVID-19 were collected in the United States, Italy and Spain. Sources were T cells, B-cell-depleted T cells, or PBMCs; the material itself was cDNA or gDNA.

CDR3 length: 16 residues. The trim removed 3 bases at V and 1 base at J, leaving 7 bases unmatched. Germline CDR1 is SGHKS and CDR2 is YYEKEE (reference sequence). Only in-frame clones appear in the TCRdb table, and some are missing; sequencing was by immunoSEQ multiplex PCR. The sample comprises hundreds of thousands of clones, around 81% of which are singletons, and about 4.5% rests with the top ten. Participants reported their clinical history, and cohort assignment relied on those reports. A single count supports this clone. Source material: PBMCs or T cells enriched from blood (not recorded which). The chain carries TRBV5-5 and TRBJ2-3, with 8 bases that match TRBD2. This receptor was taken from a man aged 25 to 40 with acute COVID-19. The CDR3 DNA is TGTGCCAGCAGCTCCATTAGCGGGGCCCGCACAGATACGCAGTATTTT. This sequence encodes CASSSISGARTDTQYF.